The 11 T cell receptor beta chains presented below share a single source sample, sequenced in a study of blood T cells in healthy people across ages. Primers used in a second PCR of roughly 6 to 11 cycles were a sample-barcoded 5' primer and a J-beta primer mix. TCRdb re-analysed the 5' RACE reads in MiXCR, keeping a single row per CDR3 protein. The table includes over 950,000 distinct CDR3 sequences, roughly 51% detected once. Sequencing was carried out using blood. All receptors come from a woman aged 60 to 75 in good health.

The chain carries TRBV3-1 and TRBJ2-3; 7 nucleotides align to TRBD2. Germline loops: CDR1 LGHDT, CDR2 YNNKEL (reference sequence). V was pared by 4 bases and J by 2 bases, with 6 bases of the junction left unmatched. The CDR3 has 15 residues. The CDR3 loop is CASSLQGLPTDTQYF. CDR3 bases: TGTGCCAGCAGCCTCCAGGGACTACCCACAGATACGCAGTATTTT.

The chain has TRBV4-2 and TRBJ1-4; D is uncertain. Germline-derived CDR1 and CDR2 are LGHNA and YNFKEQ. V gave up 1 base and J gave up 4 bases, with 19 bases separating them. The CDR3 is 18 amino acids. Written as DNA, the CDR3 is TGTGCCAGCAGCCAAGGGTGGGCAGTTACTAAATTTAATGAAAAACTGTTTTTT. It encodes CASSQGWAVTKFNEKLFF.

The genes are TRBV12-3 or TRBV12-4 and TRBJ2-5; D is unclear. The length of the CDR3 is 13 residues. The ends were cut back, 3 bases at V and 1 base at J, with 6 bases in the middle. CDR3 DNA: TGTGCCAGCAGTTTTTCTTCCCAAGAGACCCAGTACTTC. This gives the protein CASSFSSQETQYF.

The table lists this clonotype with a few counts. The chain is built from TRBV12-3 or TRBV12-4 and TRBJ2-3; D gene uncertain. The CDR3 is 13 amino acids. The germline V and J ends were trimmed by 3 bases and 6 bases, with 10 bases remaining between them. This CDR3 is CASSLIQRDTQYF. The CDR3 DNA sequence: TGTGCCAGCAGTTTGATCCAGAGGGATACGCAGTATTTT.

This clonotype has only a few counts. This chain links TRBV12-3 or TRBV12-4 with TRBJ2-7; the D gene is possibly TRBD2 (6 bases). Between the trimmed V and J ends, which lost 3 bases and 6 bases, there was a span of 12 bases. The CDR3 totals 13 residues. This chain's CDR3 is CASSFIGGSEQYF. The DNA of the CDR3 is TGTGCCAGCAGTTTCATCGGAGGGTCCGAGCAGTACTTC.

The CDR3 nucleotides are TGTGCCAGCAGCTTAGCGGGCCTTGGGGAGCAGTACTTC. Translating it yields CASSLAGLGEQYF. The genes are TRBV7-9 and TRBJ2-7, with D hard to call. The CDR3 is 13 residues long. The V gene lost 0 bases and the J gene lost 7 bases, with 10 bases spanning the gap. In germline, CDR1 is SEHNR, CDR2 FQNEAQ (reference sequence). Full variable domain (rest looked up from reference TRBV7-9 and TRBJ2-7): DTGVSQNPRHKITKRGQNVTFRCDPISEHNRLYWYRQTLGQGPEFLTYFQNEAQLEKSRLLSDRFSAERPKGSFSTLEIQRTEQGDSAMYLCASSLAGLGEQYFGPGTRLTVT.

This clonotype was recorded a few times. The V gene is TRBV27, the J gene TRBJ1-2; D may be TRBD1 (5 bases). This CDR3 comprises 15 residues. V dropped 3 bases and J dropped 2 bases, with 13 bases sitting between them. The germline CDR1 and CDR2 sequences are MNHEY and SMNVEV (reference sequence). This CDR3 reads CASSLFQGANYGYTF. CDR3 DNA sequence: TGTGCCAGCAGTTTGTTTCAAGGGGCGAACTATGGCTACACCTTC.

This chain links TRBV20-1 with TRBJ2-7; the match to TRBD1 covers 9 bases. J gave up 5 bases and V 5 bases, and 7 bases lay outside the gene matches. Germline V lookup: CDR1 DFQATT, CDR2 SNEGSKA (reference sequence). This CDR3 comprises 13 residues. The CDR3 region is CSAVRDRVNEQYF. DNA of the CDR3: TGCAGTGCTGTCCGGGACAGGGTCAACGAGCAGTACTTC.

A remark on this clonotype: A much larger clone lies one base from this, so it may be a read error. The gene calls are TRBV4-2 and TRBJ2-7; no clear D gene. Between the trimmed V and J ends, which lost 0 bases and 0 bases, there was a span of 12 bases. The CDR3 has 16 amino acids. CDR1 LGHNA and CDR2 YNFKEQ come from the germline V gene. CDR3 in DNA: TGTGCCAGCAGCCAAGATGCCAGCGTGGACTCCTACGAGCAGTACTTC. Protein sequence: CASSQDASVDSYEQYF.

This sequence joins TRBV2 and TRBJ2-1; 9 bases map to TRBD2. CDR1 is SNHLY, CDR2 FYNNEI, per germline. The CDR3 totals 16 residues. Trimming at V came to 11 bases and at J to 1 base, leaving 12 bases not matched to a gene. The CDR3 DNA reads TGTGCCTCCAGGGCGGCTAGCGGGGCTTCCTACAATGAGCAGTTCTTC. Its protein product is CASRAASGASYNEQFF.

In this sample, this clonotype turned up a few times. The chain employs TRBV10-1 and TRBJ2-5; D is possibly TRBD2 (6 bases). CDR3 size: 13 residues. Trimming took off 6 bases at V and 1 base at J, with 9 bases between the two ends. Germline V gene lookup returns CDR1 WNHNN and CDR2 SYGVQD (reference sequence). In DNA form, the CDR3 reads TGCGCCAGCAGCGGGAGTCGCCAAGAGACCCAGTACTTC. It specifies CASSGSRQETQYF.